Listed here are 20 T cell receptor beta chains from one sample, sequenced in a study of OX40 agonist ivuxolimab in advanced cancers. The table came from immunoSEQ multiplex PCR; TCRdb's copy has only in-frame clones and leaves some out. The sample includes more than 55,000 clones, roughly 89% of them seen just once. The input for sequencing was CD4+ or CD8+ T cells sorted from blood, taken in a trial of the OX40 agonist ivuxolimab. These receptors originate from an adult with an advanced solid tumor such as melanoma, head and neck, liver or kidney cancer.

The chain joins TRBV19 to TRBJ2-3; D not certain. CDR1 is LNHDA, CDR2 SQIVND, per germline (reference sequence). The CDR3 is 14 amino acids. Trimming removed 5 bases at V and 2 bases at J, with 11 bases between. The CDR3: CASSPGSYTDTQYF. The CDR3, as DNA: TGTGCCAGTAGTCCGGGTTCTTACACAGATACGCAGTATTTT.

The chain links TRBV27 to TRBJ2-7, with D perhaps matching TRBD2 (5 bases). Germline values: CDR1 MNHEY, CDR2 SMNVEV (reference sequence). V lost 4 bases, J lost 2 bases, and 12 bases lay in between. The CDR3 sequence is 14 residues long. This chain's CDR3 is CASSSISATYEQYF. CDR3 DNA: TGTGCCAGCAGTTCGATTAGCGCCACCTACGAGCAGTACTTC.

The chain uses TRBV5-1 and TRBJ2-5; 9 bases line up with TRBD2. The CDR3 runs 16 residues. V was clipped by 0 bases and J by 3 bases; unmatched bases: 6. Germline loops: CDR1 SGHRS, CDR2 YFSETQ. The CDR3 bases are TGCGCCAGCAGCTTGGCAGTGACTAGCGGAAAAGAGACCCAGTACTTC. Encoded protein: CASSLAVTSGKETQYF.

The rearrangement uses TRBV4-3 and TRBJ1-5; 7 nucleotides agree with TRBD1. CDR1 is LGHNA and CDR2 is YSLEER in the germline V gene. The V and J ends lost 2 bases and 7 bases, in that order; junction bases with no gene match: 8. The CDR3 sequence is 15 residues long. Here the CDR3 reads CASSQLRTGGQPQHF. The CDR3 DNA follows: TGCGCCAGCAGCCAACTCAGGACAGGTGGGCAGCCCCAGCATTTT.

J is TRBJ2-7 and V is TRBV14; 7 bases align to TRBD2. The CDR3 is 14 residues long. The germline V gene has CDR1 SGHDN and CDR2 FVKESK. V lost 6 bases to trimming and J lost 1 base; unmatched junction nucleotides: 6. This CDR3 is CASRGEGRSYEQYF. The CDR3 nucleotides read TGTGCCAGCAGGGGGGAGGGCAGATCCTACGAGCAGTACTTC.

The V and J genes are TRBV11-3 and TRBJ1-3; the match to TRBD1 covers 7 bases. There are 15 residues in the CDR3. CDR1 is SGHNT and CDR2 is YENEEA in the germline V gene. The junction had 7 bases not matched to a gene; V was cut back by 4 bases and J by 4 bases. The CDR3 protein is CASSSSTGRGNTIYF. In DNA, the CDR3 is TGTGCCAGCAGCTCATCGACAGGGAGGGGAAACACCATATATTTT.

This chain links TRBV9 with TRBJ2-5, with TRBD1 matching 9 bases. The V and J ends lost 0 bases and 1 base, in that order; junction bases with no gene match: 7. Germline V gives CDR1 SGDLS, CDR2 YYNGEE. The CDR3 has 17 residues. The CDR3 loop is CASSVAAGTGPQETQYF. In nucleotides, the CDR3 is TGTGCCAGCAGCGTAGCTGCAGGGACAGGGCCCCAAGAGACCCAGTACTTC.

This clone was picked up one time. The chain employs TRBV18 and TRBJ1-1; TRBD1 aligns across 8 bases. The ends lost 1 base at V and 1 base at J; junction bases unmatched: 8. There are 17 residues in the CDR3. CDR1 KGHSH and CDR2 LQKENI come from the germline V gene. This CDR3 reads CASSPRSGGDGNTEAFF. The CDR3 DNA follows: TGTGCCAGCTCACCACGTTCAGGGGGCGACGGGAACACTGAAGCTTTCTTT.

The chain links TRBV27 to TRBJ2-7; D tentatively reads TRBD1 or TRBD2 (5 bases each). The CDR3 covers 15 residues. In germline, CDR1 is MNHEY, CDR2 SMNVEV (reference sequence). V was pared by 4 bases and J by 4 bases, with 17 bases between. CDR3 nucleotides: TGTGCCAGCAGTTCCGACGGGACCACCATTTACGAGCAGTACTTC. Residues: CASSSDGTTIYEQYF.

This chain links TRBV5-1 with TRBJ2-7; TRBD2 matches at 9 bases. J gave up 1 base and V 3 bases, and 14 bases lay outside the gene matches. The CDR3 has 18 residues. Germline V lookup: CDR1 SGHRS, CDR2 YFSETQ. The CDR3 nucleotides read TGCGCCAGCAGCTCACAGGTTGGTAGCGGGAGAAAATCCTACGAGCAGTACTTC. It codes for CASSSQVGSGRKSYEQYF. Filled out from reference TRBV5-1 and TRBJ2-7, the complete variable domain reads KAGVTQTPRYLIKTRGQQVTLSCSPISGHRSVSWYQQTPGQGLQFLFEYFSETQRNKGNFPGRFSGRQFSNSRSEMNVSTLELGDSALYLCASSSQVGSGRKSYEQYFGPGTRLTVT.

The chain has TRBV19 and TRBJ2-6, with unresolved D. Germline V CDR1 and CDR2: LNHDA, SQIVND (reference sequence). Trimming cost V 4 bases and J 0 bases, with 7 bases left between them. This CDR3 is built from 15 residues. In DNA form, the CDR3 reads TGTGCCAGTAGTAATGGGCACTCTGGGGCCAACGTCCTGACTTTC. Encoded protein: CASSNGHSGANVLTF.

The rearrangement uses TRBV6-6 and TRBJ1-5, with 12 bases lining up with TRBD1. V shed 7 bases and J 5 bases; nucleotides not matched to a gene: 6. Germline CDR1 MNHNY, CDR2 SVGAGI (reference sequence). The CDR3 covers 15 residues. The CDR3 DNA sequence: TGTGCCAGCAAAACCGGGACAGGGGGCGATCAGCCCCAGCATTTT. It encodes CASKTGTGGDQPQHF.

The V gene is TRBV9, the J gene TRBJ1-2; 9 bases line up with TRBD1. Germline assignment: CDR1 SGDLS and CDR2 YYNGEE. This CDR3 is built from 14 residues. Trimming at V came to 4 bases and at J to 4 bases, leaving 5 bases not matched to a gene. Here the CDR3 reads CASSLQGAGYGYTF. In DNA, the CDR3 is TGTGCCAGCAGCTTACAGGGGGCTGGCTATGGCTACACCTTC.

The chain couples TRBV28 to TRBJ2-7; weak D call: TRBD2 (5 bases). Looked up from germline, CDR1 is MDHEN and CDR2 is SYDVKM. Trimming pared 5 bases from V and 7 bases from J, leaving 15 bases between. There are 13 residues in the CDR3. CDR3 residues: CASSPREGWEQYF. Here the CDR3 DNA reads TGTGCCAGCAGTCCCCGGGAAGGATGGGAGCAGTACTTC.

CDR3 sequence: CAWSVSGSTGELFF. The CDR3 DNA follows: TGTGCCTGGAGTGTTAGCGGGAGCACCGGGGAGCTGTTTTTT. J is TRBJ2-2 and V is TRBV30; the match to TRBD2 covers 9 bases. CDR1 GTSNPN and CDR2 SVGIG come from the germline V gene (reference sequence). The CDR3 is 14 amino acids. With 0 bases clipped from V and 4 bases from J, the junction kept 0 bases outside the gene matches. Full variable domain (outside the CDR3, taken from reference TRBV30 and TRBJ2-2): SQTIHQWPATLVQPVGSPLSLECTVEGTSNPNLYWYRQAAGRGLQLLFYSVGIGQISSEVPQNLSASRPQDRQFILSSKKLLLSDSGFYLCAWSVSGSTGELFFGEGSRLTVL.

The sample holds a few counts of this clone. This chain links TRBV2 with TRBJ2-7, with D perhaps matching TRBD2 (6 bases). The V gene's germline CDR1 is SNHLY and CDR2 FYNNEI. The V end lost 3 bases, the J end lost 5 bases, and 14 bases lay between the germline ends. The CDR3 extends over 14 amino acids. CDR3 sequence (DNA): TGTGCCAGCAGTGAGGAGGGTCAGTGGGACGAGCAGTACTTC. Encoded protein: CASSEEGQWDEQYF. Full variable domain (outside the CDR3, taken from reference TRBV2 and TRBJ2-7): EPEVTQTPSHQVTQMGQEVILRCVPISNHLYFYWYRQILGQKVEFLVSFYNNEISEKSEIFDDQFSVERPDGSNFTLKIRSTKLEDSAMYFCASSEEGQWDEQYFGPGTRLTVT.

Comments on this clone: The junction shows a germline mismatch at one end, possibly a read error. This chain connects TRBV20-1 to TRBJ2-5; D gene ambiguous. Germline lookup yields CDR1 DFQATT and CDR2 SNEGSKA (reference sequence). CDR3 length equals 10 residues. The CDR3 DNA reads as TGCAGTGCCAGAGTAGAGACCCAGTACTTC. Encoded protein: CSARVETQYF.

V usage is TRBV7-2 and J usage is TRBJ2-3; 10 positions agree with TRBD2. The length of the CDR3 is 16 residues. The germline V gene encodes CDR1 SGHTA and CDR2 FQGNSA. Trimming removed 5 bases from V and 1 base from J; junction bases left unmatched: 6. CDR3 amino acids: CASSVALAGGTDTQYF. The DNA of the CDR3 is TGTGCCAGCAGCGTCGCGCTAGCGGGAGGCACAGATACGCAGTATTTT.

This sequence joins TRBV6-5 and TRBJ2-3, with D unclear. Germline-derived CDR1 and CDR2 are MNHEY and SVGAGI. The V end lost 7 bases, the J end lost 2 bases, and 7 bases lay between the germline ends. This CDR3 has 12 amino acids. The CDR3 region is CASKGSTDTQYF. The CDR3 DNA follows: TGTGCCAGCAAGGGCTCCACAGATACGCAGTATTTT.

V and J are TRBV19 and TRBJ2-7; 8 nucleotides match TRBD1. Trimming removed 6 bases from V and 5 bases from J; junction bases left unmatched: 6. The CDR3 covers 13 residues. The V gene's germline CDR1 is LNHDA and CDR2 SQIVND (reference sequence). CDR3 sequence (DNA): TGTGCCAGTAGGAAGACAGGGGCCAACGAGCAGTACTTC. Translation gives CASRKTGANEQYF.